Listed below are T cell receptor beta chains from one sample, sequenced in a study of T-cell reconstitution after alpha-beta-depleted transplantation in children. TCRdb itself ran the PCR reads through MiXCR, one entry per CDR3 protein. This table holds some 830,000 distinct CDR3 sequences, 16% found once. The input for sequencing was PBMCs, mostly from graft donor cells, taken 360 days after TCRalphabeta/CD19-depleted stem cell transplant. The receptors derive from a male patient younger than 18 who had a stem cell transplant for acute lymphoblastic leukemia, so the T cells may come from the graft donor. The CDR3 runs from the conserved cysteine through the conserved F or W. A D gene is named only where the DNA matches it firmly. Size is stated for part of the rows, as once, few or many counts, or as a class when the clone is expanded.

CDR3aa	CDR3nt	abundance	d_gene	v_gene	j_gene
CASSFSRASNEQYF	TGTGCCAGCAGCTTCTCCCGAGCTAGCAACGAGCAGTACTTC	few	NA	TRBV12-3/TRBV12-4	TRBJ2-7
CASSPGTGYSPLHF	TGTGCCAGCAGCCCCGGGACAGGGTATTCACCCCTCCACTTT	many	TRBD1	TRBV7-2	TRBJ1-6
CASSPKGGPFSNYGYTF	TGTGCCAGCAGCCCAAAAGGGGGCCCCTTCTCTAACTATGGCTACACCTTC	few	TRBD1	TRBV7-2	TRBJ1-2
CASSYFSAGELFF	TGTGCCAGCAGTTACTTTAGCGCCGGGGAGCTGTTTTTT	NA	NA	TRBV27	TRBJ2-2
CASSPGTGYGYYTF	TGTGCCAGCAGCCCTGGGACAGGGTACGGTTACTACACCTTC	few	TRBD1	TRBV7-2	TRBJ1-2
CASSRGWGDPRGNEQFF	TGTGCCAGCAGCCGAGGATGGGGAGACCCTCGTGGTAATGAGCAGTTCTTC	few	NA	TRBV14	TRBJ2-1
CASSLNSGRVYEQYF	TGTGCCAGCTCACTCAATAGCGGGAGGGTCTACGAGCAGTACTTC	NA	TRBD2	TRBV18	TRBJ2-7
CASAPFGGDVNEQFF	TGTGCTAGTGCCCCCTTCGGCGGAGACGTAAATGAGCAGTTCTTC	NA	NA	TRBV12-5	TRBJ2-1
CAISASGREQFF	TGTGCCATCAGTGCCTCGGGCAGGGAGCAGTTCTTC	NA	NA	TRBV10-3	TRBJ2-1
CASSLIGTGDSNQPQHF	TGTGCCAGCAGTTTGATAGGGACAGGAGATAGCAATCAGCCCCAGCATTTT	many	TRBD1	TRBV12-3/TRBV12-4	TRBJ1-5